A selection of T cell receptor beta chains follows, all from one sample in a study of T cell responses to AZD1222 COVID-19 vaccine. Measured with immunoSEQ multiplex PCR; TCRdb has only the in-frame clones, and not every one. The sample carries fewer than 150,000 clones, 70% to 90% recorded once. Specimen: peripheral blood, collected 28 days after the second AZD1222 dose. These receptors were taken from an adult who received the AZD1222 COVID-19 vaccine. Each CDR3 is given with its conserved first and last residue. Fields, in order: clone size, D gene, J gene, V gene, CDR3 protein, CDR3 DNA. The D gene is left open where the match is weak. The size entry is marked missing in some rows and otherwise reads once, few, many or a size class.

-,TRBD2,TRBJ2-7,TRBV7-3,CASSLGSGGLSSYEQYF,TGTGCCAGCAGCTTGGGTAGCGGGGGCCTCTCCTCCTACGAGCAGTACTTC
-,-,TRBJ1-1,TRBV10-3,CAISERASGDEAFF,TGTGCCATCAGTGAGAGGGCATCAGGGGATGAAGCTTTCTTT
once,TRBD2,TRBJ2-3,TRBV6-6,CASSKGTSGGTDTQYF,TGTGCCAGCAGTAAAGGGACTAGCGGAGGCACAGATACGCAGTATTTT
-,-,TRBJ2-1,TRBV4-1,CASSPLRLDSSYNEQFF,TGCGCCAGCAGCCCCCTAAGACTGGACTCCTCCTACAATGAGCAGTTCTTC
-,-,TRBJ2-1,TRBV7-9,CASSSQTEQFF,TGTGCCAGCAGCTCCCAGACAGAGCAGTTCTTC
-,-,TRBJ2-1,TRBV3-1/TRBV3-2,CASSPAGPDYNEQFF,TGTGCCAGCAGCCCCGCGGGACCAGACTACAATGAGCAGTTCTTC
few,TRBD1,TRBJ1-5,TRBV6-5,CASRRDRVSNQPQHF,TGTGCCAGCAGACGCGACAGGGTTAGCAATCAGCCCCAGCATTTT
-,-,TRBJ2-7,TRBV18,CASSFLSSPRDSSYEQYF,TGTGCCAGCTCATTTTTATCCTCACCGCGGGACAGCTCCTACGAGCAGTACTTC
-,TRBD2,TRBJ2-3,TRBV19,CASSIPAGGVSTDTQYF,TGTGCCAGTAGTATCCCAGCGGGGGGGGTTAGCACAGATACGCAGTATTTT
-,TRBD1,TRBJ1-2,TRBV4-1,CASSRRDRSGYGYTF,TGCGCCAGCAGCCGCCGGGACAGAAGTGGCTATGGCTACACCTTC
-,-,TRBJ1-5,TRBV6-1,CASSEAGGDQPQHF,TGTGCCAGCAGTGAAGCTGGGGGAGATCAGCCCCAGCATTTT
-,TRBD2,TRBJ2-1,TRBV27,CASSSTLGLANEQFF,TGTGCCAGCAGTTCAACACTCGGACTAGCCAATGAGCAGTTCTTC
-,-,TRBJ1-1,TRBV29-1,CSVVVRDTEAFF,TGCAGCGTTGTAGTCAGAGACACTGAAGCTTTCTTT
-,TRBD1,TRBJ2-1,TRBV24-1,CATSPGQWNNEQFF,TGTGCCACCAGTCCGGGACAGTGGAACAATGAGCAGTTCTTC
-,TRBD1,TRBJ1-3,TRBV2,CASQGGEGPPLNTIYF,TGTGCCAGCCAGGGGGGGGAGGGGCCCCCCCTGAACACCATATATTTT